One sample yielded the 15 T cell receptor beta chains listed below, sequenced in a study of T cell responses to AZD1222 COVID-19 vaccine. Generated by immunoSEQ multiplex PCR, the TCRdb table keeps only in-frame clones and is missing some. Of some 100,000 clones in the sample, 91% were seen once. The material sequenced was peripheral blood, taken on day 0 of AZD1222 vaccination. The receptor set was obtained from an adult in good health.

The chain has TRBV5-1 and TRBJ1-3; a possible D gene is TRBD1 (6 bases). Trimming removed 0 bases from V and 2 bases from J, with 9 bases in between. The CDR3 consists of 15 residues. The germline V gene encodes CDR1 SGHRS and CDR2 YFSETQ. This chain's CDR3 is CASSLGTGTGNTIYF. The CDR3 bases are TGCGCCAGCAGCTTGGGTACAGGGACTGGAAACACCATATATTTT.

CDR3 nucleotides: TGCGCCAGCAGCTTGGGACAAGAAAGAATACCCCTCCACTTT. This translates into CASSLGQERIPLHF. The V gene is TRBV5-1, the J gene TRBJ1-6; D gene unclear. CDR1 is SGHRS, CDR2 YFSETQ, per germline. V was clipped by 0 bases and J by 12 bases, with 13 bases between them. The CDR3 has 14 residues. Filled out from reference TRBV5-1 and TRBJ1-6, the complete variable domain reads KAGVTQTPRYLIKTRGQQVTLSCSPISGHRSVSWYQQTPGQGLQFLFEYFSETQRNKGNFPGRFSGRQFSNSRSEMNVSTLELGDSALYLCASSLGQERIPLHFGNGTRLTVT.

This clone was seen more than once but under ten times. CDR3 DNA sequence: TGCAGCGTTGCCCGTCTTGGTGGCCGATCCTACGAGCAGTACTTC. Residues: CSVARLGGRSYEQYF. The chain has TRBV29-1 and TRBJ2-7; the D is unclear. The CDR3 totals 15 residues. Germline loops: CDR1 SQVTM, CDR2 ANQGSEA. Trimming took 4 bases from V and 1 from J, leaving 17 bases between them.

This clone was found once. V is TRBV7-2 and J is TRBJ1-2, with TRBD1 as a possible D gene (5 bases). Germline CDR1 reads SGHTA; CDR2 reads FQGNSA. This CDR3 has 14 residues. The V and J ends lost 1 base and 4 bases respectively, with 10 bases between them. CDR3 amino acids: CASSLGGDAYGYTF. CDR3 nucleotide sequence: TGTGCCAGCAGCTTAGGAGGGGATGCCTATGGCTACACCTTC.

This chain uses TRBV6-2 or TRBV6-3 with TRBJ1-3; D remains unclear. Germline CDR1 and CDR2: MNHEY and SVGEGT. The CDR3 length is 18 residues. Between the trimmed V and J ends, which lost 4 bases and 1 base, there was a span of 20 bases. Written as DNA, the CDR3 is TGTGCCAGCAGTTTCACGGGAATGTTGGAGTCATCTGGAAACACCATATATTTT. This sequence encodes CASSFTGMLESSGNTIYF.

CDR3 bases: TGTGCCAGTAGATCGGGTGGGGGGCCAGATACGCAGTATTTT. Amino acids: CASRSGGGPDTQYF. The chain joins TRBV19 to TRBJ2-3; D is possibly TRBD1 or TRBD2 (6 bases each). The CDR3 runs 14 residues. Trimming took off 6 bases at V and 4 bases at J, with 14 bases between the two ends. Per germline, CDR1 LNHDA and CDR2 SQIVND (reference sequence). Complete variable domain (other parts from reference TRBV19 and TRBJ2-3): DGGITQSPKYLFRKEGQNVTLSCEQNLNHDAMYWYRQDPGQGLRLIYYSQIVNDFQKGDIAEGYSVSREKKESFPLTVTSAQKNPTAFYLCASRSGGGPDTQYFGPGTRLTVL.

This chain joins TRBV18 and TRBJ2-1; TRBD1 might be the D (5 bases). Trimming stripped 2 bases from V and 7 bases from J, with 9 bases between. CDR1 KGHSH and CDR2 LQKENI come from the germline V gene. CDR3 size: 13 residues. CDR3 in DNA: TGTGCCAGCTCACCAGAAACAGGTAATGAGCAGTTCTTC. Its translation is CASSPETGNEQFF.

This rearrangement joins TRBV6-2 or TRBV6-3 to TRBJ2-7; 7 bases fit TRBD1. Germline CDR1 is MNHEY and CDR2 is SVGEGT. This CDR3 has 15 residues. Trimming took 6 bases from V and 6 from J; bases not matched to a gene: 14. The CDR3 DNA is TGTGCCAGCAGCCTTACCCCGACAGGGCCGGGCGAGCAGTACTTC. Amino acids: CASSLTPTGPGEQYF.

J is TRBJ1-1 and V is TRBV12-5, with 8 bases matching TRBD1. Germline V CDR1 and CDR2: LGHNT, FRNRAP. The trim removed 0 bases at V and 3 bases at J, leaving 15 bases unmatched. This CDR3 contains 19 residues. The DNA for the CDR3 is TGTGCTAGTGGTTTGGTACGCACAGGGGGATTAAGGAAGGACACTGAAGCTTTCTTT. Translation gives CASGLVRTGGLRKDTEAFF.

J is TRBJ2-7 and V is TRBV16, with 8 bases lining up with TRBD1. V lost 4 bases to trimming and J lost 0 bases; unmatched junction nucleotides: 14. The CDR3 runs 18 residues. Germline loops: CDR1 KGHSY, CDR2 FQNENV. The CDR3 nucleotides read TGTGCCAGCAGCCCTAAAATAGCCTGGACAGGGAGCTCCTACGAGCAGTACTTC. This encodes CASSPKIAWTGSSYEQYF.

The chain combines TRBV28 with TRBJ1-2; no reliable D call. The CDR3 is made up of 11 amino acids. The germline V and J ends were trimmed by 10 bases and 6 bases, with 12 bases remaining between them. Germline loops: CDR1 MDHEN, CDR2 SYDVKM. In nucleotides, the CDR3 is TGTGCCACAAGAACACTAGATGGCTACACCTTC. Protein: CATRTLDGYTF.

J is TRBJ1-2 and V is TRBV27; 10 nucleotides agree with TRBD1. CDR3 length: 16 residues. CDR1 and CDR2 from the germline V gene are MNHEY and SMNVEV (reference sequence). Trimming cost V 6 bases and J 4 bases; bases outside gene matches: 11. DNA of the CDR3: TGTGCCAGCAGAATGAACCGACAGGGGGCGGGCTATGGCTACACCTTC. Translating it yields CASRMNRQGAGYGYTF.

J is TRBJ1-4 and V is TRBV4-3; D is unresolved. This CDR3 has 16 residues. The V gene lost 4 bases and the J gene lost 5 bases, with 17 bases spanning the gap. Germline CDR1 LGHNA, CDR2 YSLEER. In DNA, the CDR3 is TGCGCCAGCAGCCCCCGCTTCTCTGGGGAGAATGAAAAACTGTTTTTT. Translation: CASSPRFSGENEKLFF.

This rearrangement joins TRBV12-3 or TRBV12-4 to TRBJ2-1; 7 nucleotides align to TRBD2. The CDR3 is 12 amino acids. V lost 9 bases to trimming and J lost 10 bases; unmatched junction nucleotides: 9. The CDR3 DNA follows: TGTGCCAGTCAGAGCGGGGCCTTCGAGCAGTTCTTC. It yields the protein CASQSGAFEQFF.

This chain joins TRBV7-6 and TRBJ2-2; D possibly corresponds to TRBD2 (5 bases). With 8 bases removed from V and 0 bases from J, the gap between germline ends came to 13 bases. CDR3 length: 15 amino acids. From germline, CDR1 is SGHVS and CDR2 FNYEAQ. CDR3 coding DNA: TGTGCCAGCTCCGCTCGACTAACGAACACCGGGGAGCTGTTTTTT. It codes for CASSARLTNTGELFF.